Detailed here is one T cell receptor (beta chain). The antigen remains unidentified. The CDR3 extends over 15 amino acids. Germline CDR1 reads SGHVS; CDR2 reads FQNEAQ. V was pared by 2 bases and J by 6 bases, with 4 bases of the junction left unmatched. This record comes from a study of cytomegalovirus exposure and HLA in healthy donors. General study findings and limits: Testing in vitro showed a few CMV-associated chains specific for CMV antigens. Prediction of most subjects' HLA-A and HLA-B alleles by TCR beta sequences was reportedly accurate.

13 Jbeta primers and 60 Vbeta primers were used for the PCR. Study processing details: Among the unique TCR beta chains that a later analysis counted, about 85 million in all, about 10 million were shared. The assay was immunoSEQ multiplex PCR, and TCRdb's table has in-frame clones only and misses some. V and J calls and clone size come straight from that table; D and trimming were deduced from the DNA. The sample contains 90,000 or so clones, roughly four fifths of which appear only once. The sequence was collected from a man aged 25 to 40 in good health and CMV-seropositive. Sequencing was carried out using PBMCs. The chain uses TRBV7-8 and TRBJ2-2; 9 nucleotides agree with TRBD2. The CDR3 DNA is TGTGCCAGCAGCTTATTAGCGGGAGTCCCCGGGGAGCTGTTTTTT. It encodes CASSLLAGVPGELFF.